The 22 T cell receptor beta chains given below trace back to one sample, sequenced in a study of blood T cell repertoires in COVID-19. The assay was immunoSEQ multiplex PCR, and TCRdb's table has in-frame clones only and misses some. The sample includes around 130,000 clones, 82% of them seen just once. The sample taken for sequencing was peripheral blood. Receptor source: a woman aged 70 to 79 with acute or convalescent COVID-19.

The chain has TRBV2 and TRBJ1-5; no definite D call. Germline V CDR1 and CDR2: SNHLY, FYNNEI. The ends were cut back, 1 base at V and 6 bases at J, with 10 bases in the middle. The CDR3 runs to 14 residues. Written as DNA, the CDR3 is TGTGCCAGCAGTGAAGGCCGGGTATTTCAGCCCCAGCATTTT. Translation gives CASSEGRVFQPQHF.

The J gene is TRBJ2-7, the V gene TRBV6-5; the D gene is possibly TRBD1 (5 bases). The CDR3 sequence is 13 residues long. The germline CDR1 and CDR2 sequences are MNHEY and SVGAGI. Trimming took 3 bases from V and 3 from J, leaving 9 bases between them. CDR3 sequence: CASSYWGGYEQYF. The CDR3 bases are TGTGCCAGCAGTTATTGGGGCGGCTACGAGCAGTACTTC.

The chain couples TRBV5-4 to TRBJ2-4, with 10 bases lining up with TRBD2. V shed 0 bases and J 12 bases; nucleotides not matched to a gene: 3. The CDR3 sequence is 13 residues long. The germline gives CDR1 SGHNT, CDR2 YYREEE (reference sequence). CDR3 coding DNA: TGTGCCAGCAGCTTGGCAGGACTAGCGGCTCAGTACTTC. This codes for CASSLAGLAAQYF.

The CDR3 bases are TGTGCCAGCTCATACTCGACAGGTGGTTTCACTGAAGCTTTCTTT. Translating gives CASSYSTGGFTEAFF. The chain recombines TRBV18 with TRBJ1-1; D is possibly TRBD1 (6 bases). Germline V gene sequence: CDR1 KGHSH, CDR2 LQKENI. Trimming pared 5 bases from V and 4 bases from J, leaving 17 bases between. The CDR3 has 15 residues.

The gene calls are TRBV5-1 and TRBJ2-2; D not resolved. The CDR3 is 17 residues long. Germline V CDR1 and CDR2: SGHRS, YFSETQ. V was pared by 0 bases and J by 0 bases, with 12 bases between. The chain's CDR3 is CASSLEAVFANTGELFF. CDR3 DNA sequence: TGCGCCAGCAGCTTGGAGGCGGTTTTCGCGAACACCGGGGAGCTGTTTTTT.

This clone was detected a few times. The J gene is TRBJ1-1, the V gene TRBV12-3 or TRBV12-4; D ambiguous. Trimming left V 6 bases short and J 6 bases short, with 11 bases between. CDR3 length: 12 amino acids. CDR3 sequence reads: CASSVERAEAFF. For the CDR3, the DNA is TGTGCCAGCAGCGTCGAACGGGCTGAAGCTTTCTTT.

This chain uses TRBV10-3 with TRBJ2-1; 7 bases line up with TRBD2. CDR1 and CDR2 (germline): ENHRY, SYGVKD. CDR3 size: 13 residues. V dropped 4 bases and J dropped 9; count of bases not matched to a gene: 6. The CDR3 coding sequence is TGTGCCATCAGTGCTGGTTCTAGCGGTGAGCAGTTCTTC. This gives the protein CAISAGSSGEQFF.

This clone has only a few counts. The chain is built from TRBV7-2 and TRBJ1-2; TRBD1 agrees at 7 bases. V shed 4 bases and J 4 bases; nucleotides not matched to a gene: 3. This CDR3 has 13 amino acids. CDR1 and CDR2 (germline): SGHTA, FQGNSA. In DNA, the CDR3 is TGTGCCAGCAGCTCGGGGACAGCCTATGGCTACACCTTC. It is translated as CASSSGTAYGYTF.

The CDR3 DNA reads as TGCGCCAGCAGCCAAGATGTAGTGGGGGGTAACTATGGCTACACCTTC. Translating it yields CASSQDVVGGNYGYTF. The rearrangement uses TRBV4-3 and TRBJ1-2; D is possibly TRBD1 (5 bases). V lost 0 bases and J lost 1, with 12 bases in between. From germline, CDR1 is LGHNA and CDR2 YSLEER. The CDR3 loop spans 16 amino acids.

The chain carries TRBV6-5 and TRBJ1-1; D is perhaps TRBD1 (6 bases). The CDR3 is made up of 13 amino acids. V dropped 5 bases and J dropped 10 bases, with 17 bases sitting between them. CDR1 is MNHEY, CDR2 SVGAGI, per germline. CDR3 loop: CASSPGRDKTAFF. Here the CDR3 DNA reads TGTGCCAGCAGTCCGGGACGGGACAAGACAGCTTTCTTT.

V is TRBV13 and J is TRBJ1-1, with a weak D call TRBD1 (6 bases). The CDR3 is 13 residues long. Trimming shortened V by 11 bases and J by 6 bases, and 19 bases separated the two germline ends. Germline CDR1 reads PRHDT; CDR2 reads FYEKMQ (reference sequence). CDR3 coding DNA: TGTGCCTCCGAGAGGGGGGGGAAGGCTGAAGCTTTCTTT. This gives the protein CASERGGKAEAFF. Full variable domain (remainder filled in from reference TRBV13 and TRBJ1-1): AAGVIQSPRHLIKEKRETATLKCYPIPRHDTVYWYQQGPGQDPQFLISFYEKMQSDKGSIPDRFSAQQFSDYHSELNMSSLELGDSALYFCASERGGKAEAFFGQGTRLTVV.

The chain links TRBV7-2 to TRBJ1-5; 8 positions match TRBD1. V dropped 5 bases and J dropped 5; count of bases not matched to a gene: 2. The CDR3 totals 13 residues. Germline CDR1 SGHTA, CDR2 FQGNSA. CDR3 loop: CASSPDRDQPQHF. In DNA form, the CDR3 reads TGTGCCAGCAGCCCGGACAGGGATCAGCCCCAGCATTTT.

The gene calls are TRBV5-1 and TRBJ2-5, with D possibly being TRBD1 (6 bases). The CDR3 runs to 16 residues. The V end lost 0 bases, the J end lost 2 bases, and 14 bases lay between the germline ends. Germline lookup yields CDR1 SGHRS and CDR2 YFSETQ. The DNA of the CDR3 is TGCGCCAGCAGCTTGGCCCCGGGGACACTACAAGAGACCCAGTACTTC. Its protein is CASSLAPGTLQETQYF.

This chain joins TRBV2 and TRBJ2-2; 8 positions agree with TRBD1. Germline loops: CDR1 SNHLY, CDR2 FYNNEI. The ends lost 4 bases at V and 0 bases at J; junction bases unmatched: 13. The CDR3 runs 19 residues. DNA for the CDR3: TGTGCCAGCAGTGTTTTGTCAGGGGGCTTTCGCCCGAACACCGGGGAGCTGTTTTTT. The encoded protein is CASSVLSGGFRPNTGELFF. The entire variable domain, with the rest obtained from reference TRBV2 and TRBJ2-2, is as follows: EPEVTQTPSHQVTQMGQEVILRCVPISNHLYFYWYRQILGQKVEFLVSFYNNEISEKSEIFDDQFSVERPDGSNFTLKIRSTKLEDSAMYFCASSVLSGGFRPNTGELFFGEGSRLTVL.

This chain uses TRBV2 with TRBJ2-5; D might be TRBD1 (6 bases). V lost 7 bases and J 1 base, leaving 10 bases between the germline ends. The length of the CDR3 is 13 residues. Germline values: CDR1 SNHLY, CDR2 FYNNEI. CDR3 sequence: CASTRDIQETQYF. For the CDR3, the DNA is TGTGCCAGCACCCGGGACATCCAAGAGACCCAGTACTTC.

V is TRBV9 and J is TRBJ1-4, with D perhaps matching TRBD1 (5 bases). Per the germline V gene, CDR1 is SGDLS and CDR2 is YYNGEE. Trimming took 0 bases from V and 7 from J, leaving 10 bases between them. This CDR3 contains 14 residues. In DNA form, the CDR3 reads TGTGCCAGCAGCGTAGATGGGGGAGGTGAAAAACTGTTTTTT. Amino acid sequence: CASSVDGGGEKLFF.

The V and J genes are TRBV2 and TRBJ1-5; D uncertain. This CDR3 is built from 13 residues. Germline V gives CDR1 SNHLY, CDR2 FYNNEI. Trimming shortened V by 5 bases and J by 9 bases, and 14 bases separated the two germline ends. The CDR3 protein is CASSRENGRPQHF. In nucleotides, the CDR3 is TGTGCCAGCAGTCGGGAAAACGGGCGGCCCCAGCATTTT.

The CDR3 DNA follows: TGTGCCAGCAGCTCCGGACTTCTGACGGATACGCAGTATTTT. It encodes CASSSGLLTDTQYF. J is TRBJ2-3 and V is TRBV7-2, with a possible D match to TRBD2 (5 bases). The CDR3 spans 14 residues. Germline V gene sequence: CDR1 SGHTA, CDR2 FQGNSA. Trimming cost V 4 bases and J 6 bases, with 14 bases left between them. Full variable domain (missing parts from reference TRBV7-2 and TRBJ2-3): GAGVSQSPSNKVTEKGKDVELRCDPISGHTALYWYRQSLGQGLEFLIYFQGNSAPDKSGLPSDRFSAERTGGSVSTLTIQRTQQEDSAVYLCASSSGLLTDTQYFGPGTRLTVL.

The chain combines TRBV4-1 with TRBJ2-3, with D possibly TRBD2 on 5 matching bases. V lost 1 base and J lost 4, with 15 bases in between. The CDR3 runs 16 residues. CDR1 is MGHRA, CDR2 YSYEKL, per germline. CDR3 sequence: CASSQVEGLSADTQYF. The CDR3 bases are TGCGCCAGCAGCCAAGTAGAGGGTTTGTCGGCAGATACGCAGTATTTT.

This clone was recorded a few times. This sequence joins TRBV13 and TRBJ2-1; TRBD2 might be the D (6 bases). V lost 6 bases to trimming and J lost 12 bases, with 12 bases between them. The germline V gene encodes CDR1 PRHDT and CDR2 FYEKMQ (reference sequence). This CDR3 is built from 11 residues. DNA for the CDR3: TGTGCCAGCAGGGAAAGCGGGCGGCAGTTCTTC. Its translation is CASRESGRQFF.

The chain joins TRBV29-1 to TRBJ2-2, with TRBD1 as a possible D gene (6 bases). Trimming shortened V by 4 bases and J by 2 bases, and 11 bases separated the two germline ends. The CDR3 runs to 14 residues. Germline CDR1 SQVTM, CDR2 ANQGSEA. DNA for the CDR3: TGCAGCGTTGTATCAGGGGCCAACACCGGGGAGCTGTTTTTT. Its protein product is CSVVSGANTGELFF.

V gene TRBV11-3 combines with J gene TRBJ2-7; no clear D gene. With 4 bases removed from V and 4 bases from J, the gap between germline ends came to 5 bases. The CDR3 covers 11 residues. The germline CDR1 and CDR2 sequences are SGHNT and YENEEA. The CDR3 DNA is TGTGCCAGCAGCTCTTTATACGAGCAGTACTTC. This codes for CASSSLYEQYF.